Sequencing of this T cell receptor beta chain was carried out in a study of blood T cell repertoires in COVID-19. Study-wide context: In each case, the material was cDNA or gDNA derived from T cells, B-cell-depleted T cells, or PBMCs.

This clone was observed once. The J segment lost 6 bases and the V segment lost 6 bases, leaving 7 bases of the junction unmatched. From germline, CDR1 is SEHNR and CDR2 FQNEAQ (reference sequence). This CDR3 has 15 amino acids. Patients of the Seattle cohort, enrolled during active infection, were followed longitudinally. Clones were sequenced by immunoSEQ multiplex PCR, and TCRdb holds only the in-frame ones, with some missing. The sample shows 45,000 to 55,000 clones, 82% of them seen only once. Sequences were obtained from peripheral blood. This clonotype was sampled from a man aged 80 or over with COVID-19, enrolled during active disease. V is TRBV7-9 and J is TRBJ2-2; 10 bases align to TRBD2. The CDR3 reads CASSASGRSAGELFF. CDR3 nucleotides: TGTGCCAGCAGTGCTAGCGGGAGATCGGCCGGGGAGCTGTTTTTT.